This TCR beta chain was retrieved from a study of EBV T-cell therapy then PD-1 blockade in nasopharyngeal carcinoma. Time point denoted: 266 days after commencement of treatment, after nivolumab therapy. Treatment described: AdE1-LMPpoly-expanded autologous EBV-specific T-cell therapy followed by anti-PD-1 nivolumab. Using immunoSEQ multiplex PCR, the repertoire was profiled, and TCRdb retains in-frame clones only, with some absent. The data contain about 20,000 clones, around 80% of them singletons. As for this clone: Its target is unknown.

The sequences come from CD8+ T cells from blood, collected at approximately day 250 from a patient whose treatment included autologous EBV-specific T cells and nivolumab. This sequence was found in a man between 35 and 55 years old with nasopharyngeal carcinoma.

CDR3 sequence (DNA): TGTGCCAGCAGTTACTTTGGGACAGGGGCTGCCGGGGCCAACGTCCTGACTTTC. Its translation: CASSYFGTGAAGANVLTF. The chain recombines TRBV6-2 or TRBV6-3 with TRBJ2-6, with TRBD1 matching over 10 bases. CDR1 MNHEY and CDR2 SVGEGT come from the germline V gene. Losses at the gene ends were 1 base for V and 4 bases for J; bases not matched to a gene: 7. The CDR3 extends over 18 amino acids.